Sequencing of this T cell receptor beta chain was carried out in a study of cytomegalovirus exposure and HLA in healthy donors. The study, taken as a whole, reports: TCR beta chains associated with HLA were, in a later analysis, more clonally expanded than equally common others. An ancestry cluster, one associated with Asian ancestry, reportedly showed fewer N-insertions than the approximately 670-donor mean in a later analysis.

PCR used 60 Vbeta primers and 13 Jbeta primers. Assay: immunoSEQ multiplex PCR; the TCRdb copy retains only in-frame clones and omits some. In the table there are fewer than 150,000 clones, around 77% of which are singletons. Note on this clone: What it recognizes is unknown.

The CDR3 contains 14 residues. CDR1 is SGHVS and CDR2 is FQNEAQ in the germline V gene. V shed 1 base and J shed 0 bases, with 7 bases lying between them. V and J are TRBV7-8 and TRBJ2-7; D ambiguous. Input material: PBMCs. The TCR was taken from a man over 45 in good health and CMV-seronegative. In DNA, the CDR3 is TGTGCCAGCAGCTTAGGTGTCAGCTCCTACGAGCAGTACTTC. It yields the protein CASSLGVSSYEQYF.